This section outlines one TCR beta chain sequence together with its context. Its specificity is not known. Trimming removed 8 bases from V and 5 bases from J, with 12 bases in between. The CDR3 contains 13 residues. Germline-derived CDR1 and CDR2 are MGHDK and SYGVNS. This entry belongs to a study of T cells after yellow fever vaccination. Turning to the study itself: Some fractions had low cell numbers, and these were prepared with SMART-Seq v4 Ultra Low Input.

One entry per CDR3 protein, called by TCRdb with MiXCR from the 5' RACE reads. The repertoire holds about 210,000 distinct CDR3 sequences, with approximately 6.7% as singletons. Notes on the study in general: The secondary response was weaker but peaked faster, day 5 versus 15. The appearance of a small share of clonotypes in both CD4 and CD8 compartments was observed.

This chain uses TRBV25-1 with TRBJ1-4, with D possibly matching TRBD1 (6 bases). The TCR was taken from a man aged 25 to 45 who received the YFV17D yellow fever vaccine. The sample consisted of CD4+ T cells sorted from PBMCs, taken on the day of the yellow fever booster vaccination. The DNA for the CDR3 is TGTGCCAGCTCCGACAGGTTAAATGAAAAACTGTTTTTT. Residues: CASSDRLNEKLFF.